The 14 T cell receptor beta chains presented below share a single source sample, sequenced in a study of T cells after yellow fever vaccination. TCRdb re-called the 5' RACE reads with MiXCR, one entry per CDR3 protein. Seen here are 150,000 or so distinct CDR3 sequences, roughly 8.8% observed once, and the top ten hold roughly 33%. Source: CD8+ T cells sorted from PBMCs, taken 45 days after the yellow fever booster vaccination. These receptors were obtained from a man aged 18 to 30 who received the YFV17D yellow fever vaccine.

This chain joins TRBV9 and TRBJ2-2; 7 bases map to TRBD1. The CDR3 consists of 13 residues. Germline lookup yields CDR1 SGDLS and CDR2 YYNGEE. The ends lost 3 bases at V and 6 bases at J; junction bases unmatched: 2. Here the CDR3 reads CASSDRGAGELFF. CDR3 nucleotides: TGTGCCAGCAGCGACAGGGGCGCCGGGGAGCTGTTTTTT.

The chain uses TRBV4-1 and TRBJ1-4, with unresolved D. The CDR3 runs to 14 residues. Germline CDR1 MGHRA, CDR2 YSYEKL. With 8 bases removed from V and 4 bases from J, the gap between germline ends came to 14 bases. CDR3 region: CASSAGGSNEKLFF. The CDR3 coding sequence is TGCGCCAGCTCAGCAGGAGGGAGTAATGAAAAACTGTTTTTT.

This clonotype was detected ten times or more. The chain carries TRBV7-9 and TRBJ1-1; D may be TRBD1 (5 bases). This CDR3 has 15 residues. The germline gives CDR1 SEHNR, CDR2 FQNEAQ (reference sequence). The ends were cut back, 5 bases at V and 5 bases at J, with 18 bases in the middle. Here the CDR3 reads CASSTRDSGGTEAFF. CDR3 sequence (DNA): TGTGCCAGCAGCACCAGAGACTCTGGGGGAACTGAAGCTTTCTTT. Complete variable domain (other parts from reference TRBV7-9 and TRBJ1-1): DTGVSQNPRHKITKRGQNVTFRCDPISEHNRLYWYRQTLGQGPEFLTYFQNEAQLEKSRLLSDRFSAERPKGSFSTLEIQRTEQGDSAMYLCASSTRDSGGTEAFFGQGTRLTVV.

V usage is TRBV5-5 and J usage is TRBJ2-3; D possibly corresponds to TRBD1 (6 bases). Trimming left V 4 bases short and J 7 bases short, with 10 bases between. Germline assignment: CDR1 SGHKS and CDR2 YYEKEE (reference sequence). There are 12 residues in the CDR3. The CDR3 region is CASSDGQYTQYF. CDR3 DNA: TGTGCCAGCAGCGACGGACAGTATACGCAGTATTTT.

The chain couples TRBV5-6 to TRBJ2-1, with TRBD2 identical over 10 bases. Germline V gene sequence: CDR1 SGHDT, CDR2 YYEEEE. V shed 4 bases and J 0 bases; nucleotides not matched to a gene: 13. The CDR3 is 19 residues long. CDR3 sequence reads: CASSNPSGGDPSSYNEQFF. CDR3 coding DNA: TGTGCCAGCAGCAACCCAAGCGGGGGGGACCCTAGCTCCTACAATGAGCAGTTCTTC.

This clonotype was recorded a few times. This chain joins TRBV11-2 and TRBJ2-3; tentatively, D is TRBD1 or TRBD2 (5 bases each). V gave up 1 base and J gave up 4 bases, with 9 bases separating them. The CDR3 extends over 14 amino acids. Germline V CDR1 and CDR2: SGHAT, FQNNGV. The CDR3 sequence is CASSLVGEADTQYF. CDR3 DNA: TGTGCCAGCAGCTTAGTGGGGGAAGCAGATACGCAGTATTTT.

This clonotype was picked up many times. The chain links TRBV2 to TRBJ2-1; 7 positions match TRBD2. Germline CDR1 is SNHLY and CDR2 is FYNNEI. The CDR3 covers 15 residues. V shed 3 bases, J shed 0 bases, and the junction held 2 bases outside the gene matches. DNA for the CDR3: TGTGCCAGCAGTGACCAGCGGGACTCCTACAATGAGCAGTTCTTC. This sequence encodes CASSDQRDSYNEQFF.

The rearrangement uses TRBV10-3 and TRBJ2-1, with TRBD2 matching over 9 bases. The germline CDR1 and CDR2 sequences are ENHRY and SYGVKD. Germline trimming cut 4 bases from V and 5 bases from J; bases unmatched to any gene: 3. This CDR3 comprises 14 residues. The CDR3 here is CAISAGTSNNEQFF. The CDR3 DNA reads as TGTGCCATCAGTGCCGGGACTAGCAACAATGAGCAGTTCTTC.

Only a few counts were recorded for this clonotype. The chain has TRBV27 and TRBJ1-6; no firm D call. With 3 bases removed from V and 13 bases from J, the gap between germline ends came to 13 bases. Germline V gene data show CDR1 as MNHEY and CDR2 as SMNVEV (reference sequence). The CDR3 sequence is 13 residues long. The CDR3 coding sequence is TGTGCCAGCAGTTTTGGTATCGGGTGGCCCCTCCACTTT. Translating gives CASSFGIGWPLHF.

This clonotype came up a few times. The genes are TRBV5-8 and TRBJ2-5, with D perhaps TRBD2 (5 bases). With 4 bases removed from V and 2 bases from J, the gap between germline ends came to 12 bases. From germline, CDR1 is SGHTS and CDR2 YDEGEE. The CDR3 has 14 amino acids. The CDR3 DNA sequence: TGTGCCAGCAGCCCAGGACGGGGACAAGAGACCCAGTACTTC. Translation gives CASSPGRGQETQYF. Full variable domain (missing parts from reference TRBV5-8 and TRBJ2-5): EAGVTQSPTHLIKTRGQQATLRCSPISGHTSVYWYQQALGLGLQFLLWYDEGEERNRGNFPPRFSGRQFPNYSSELNVNALELEDSALYLCASSPGRGQETQYFGPGTRLLVL.

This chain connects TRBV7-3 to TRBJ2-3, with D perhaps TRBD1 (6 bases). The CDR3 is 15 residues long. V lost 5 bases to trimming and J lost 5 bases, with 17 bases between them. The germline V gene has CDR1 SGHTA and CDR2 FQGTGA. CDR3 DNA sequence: TGTGCCAGCAGCCCAACCGAGGGGGTTTTAGATACGCAGTATTTT. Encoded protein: CASSPTEGVLDTQYF.

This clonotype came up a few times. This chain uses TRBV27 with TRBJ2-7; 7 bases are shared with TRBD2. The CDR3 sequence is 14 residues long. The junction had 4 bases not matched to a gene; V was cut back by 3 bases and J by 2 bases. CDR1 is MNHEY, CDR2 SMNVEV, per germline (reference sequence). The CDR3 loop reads CASSLTGGAYEQYF. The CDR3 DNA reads TGTGCCAGCAGTTTGACGGGGGGAGCCTACGAGCAGTACTTC.

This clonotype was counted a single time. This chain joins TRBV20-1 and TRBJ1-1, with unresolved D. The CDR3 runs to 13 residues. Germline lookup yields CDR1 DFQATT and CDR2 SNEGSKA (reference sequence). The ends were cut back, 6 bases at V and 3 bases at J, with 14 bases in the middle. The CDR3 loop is CSASGGLDTEAFF. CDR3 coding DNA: TGCAGTGCCTCAGGAGGACTCGACACTGAAGCTTTCTTT.

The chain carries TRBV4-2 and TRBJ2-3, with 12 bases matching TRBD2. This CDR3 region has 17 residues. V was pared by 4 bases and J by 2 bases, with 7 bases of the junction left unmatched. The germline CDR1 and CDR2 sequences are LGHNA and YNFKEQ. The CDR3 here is CASSPRTSGTYTDTQYF. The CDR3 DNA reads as TGTGCCAGCAGCCCCCGGACTAGCGGGACCTACACAGATACGCAGTATTTT.